Following are 8 T cell receptor beta chains from one sample sequenced in a study of blood T cell repertoires in COVID-19. Only in-frame clones appear in the TCRdb table, and some are missing; sequencing was by immunoSEQ multiplex PCR. The sample yields about 280,000 clones, 90% seen once. The source material was PBMCs or T cells enriched from blood (not recorded which). The receptors stem from a woman between 18 and 29 years old with acute COVID-19.

The V call is TRBV11-3, the J call TRBJ2-5; 10 bases match TRBD2. Per germline, CDR1 SGHNT and CDR2 YENEEA. The CDR3 is made up of 17 amino acids. The J segment lost 4 bases and the V segment lost 5 bases, leaving 13 bases of the junction unmatched. The CDR3 loop is CASSLGLAVEGRETQYF. CDR3 DNA: TGTGCCAGCAGCCTCGGACTAGCGGTTGAAGGGCGAGAGACCCAGTACTTC.

V gene TRBV10-2 combines with J gene TRBJ2-7; 8 nucleotides agree with TRBD2. Germline-derived CDR1 and CDR2 are WSHSY and SAAADI. Losses at the gene ends were 7 bases for V and 2 bases for J; bases not matched to a gene: 4. The CDR3 covers 13 residues. The CDR3 reads CASTSGYAYEQYF. DNA for the CDR3: TGCGCCAGCACTAGCGGGTATGCCTACGAGCAGTACTTC.

CDR3 loop: CAWSVTGHPNTEAFF. In DNA form, the CDR3 reads TGTGCCTGGAGTGTAACGGGACACCCAAACACTGAAGCTTTCTTT. The chain has TRBV30 and TRBJ1-1, with D possibly matching TRBD1 (6 bases). Trimming took off 0 bases at V and 2 bases at J, with 13 bases between the two ends. Per germline, CDR1 GTSNPN and CDR2 SVGIG (reference sequence). This CDR3 has 15 amino acids.

The sample holds one count of this clone. The chain recombines TRBV30 with TRBJ2-1; D not certain. This CDR3 spans 11 amino acids. Trimming took 2 bases from V and 4 from J, leaving 3 bases between them. Germline loops: CDR1 GTSNPN, CDR2 SVGIG (reference sequence). The CDR3 DNA is TGTGCCTGGAGTCTGTACAATGAGCAGTTCTTC. As protein: CAWSLYNEQFF.

The chain recombines TRBV11-3 with TRBJ2-2; 11 bases are a match to TRBD2. This CDR3 is built from 20 residues. Germline V gene data show CDR1 as SGHNT and CDR2 as YENEEA. The J segment lost 6 bases and the V segment lost 4 bases, leaving 19 bases of the junction unmatched. The CDR3 is CASSSPSTSGIGGAAGELFF. The CDR3 bases are TGTGCCAGCAGCTCACCCTCGACTAGCGGGATAGGAGGGGCCGCCGGGGAGCTGTTTTTT.

CDR3 sequence reads: CASSLAGAHEQYF. For the CDR3, the DNA is TGCGCCAGCAGCTTGGCAGGGGCCCACGAGCAGTACTTC. The chain is built from TRBV5-1 and TRBJ2-7; D might be TRBD1 (6 bases). Trimming stripped 0 bases from V and 5 bases from J, with 9 bases between. The CDR3 covers 13 residues. Germline CDR1 and CDR2: SGHRS and YFSETQ.

The rearrangement uses TRBV7-8 and TRBJ1-4, with a tentative D call TRBD1 (5 bases). The germline V gene encodes CDR1 SGHVS and CDR2 FQNEAQ. The CDR3 sequence is 16 residues long. V lost 0 bases to trimming and J lost 5 bases, with 13 bases between them. The CDR3 loop reads CASSLAVGGENEKLFF. As DNA, the CDR3 is TGTGCCAGCAGCTTAGCGGTGGGAGGGGAGAATGAAAAACTGTTTTTT.

The chain couples TRBV28 to TRBJ2-1; 8 bases align to TRBD2. The CDR3 spans 14 residues. The ends lost 3 bases at V and 5 bases at J; junction bases unmatched: 3. The germline gives CDR1 MDHEN, CDR2 SYDVKM. The CDR3: CASSFSGANNEQFF. DNA of the CDR3: TGTGCCAGCAGTTTTAGCGGGGCTAACAATGAGCAGTTCTTC.